This T cell receptor (beta chain) is drawn from a study of T cell changes during pregnancy in multiple sclerosis. Here immunoSEQ multiplex PCR was the method, and the copy in TCRdb shows in-frame clones only, minus some. The table has tens of thousands of clones, more than 90% seen once; the top ten hold 4.5% to 6.5%. CDR3 length: 15 amino acids. With 5 bases removed from V and 0 bases from J, the gap between germline ends came to 14 bases. Germline V gene lookup returns CDR1 MNHNY and CDR2 SVGAGI (reference sequence). The sample was CD8+ T cells from peripheral blood mononuclear cells, taken before pregnancy. The J gene is TRBJ2-7, the V gene TRBV6-6; D remains unclear. The clonotype was recovered from a female donor with multiple sclerosis, enrolled in a pregnancy study. The CDR3, as DNA: TGTGCCAGCAGTAAGACTGGGTTCAGCTCCTACGAGCAGTACTTC. Translation: CASSKTGFSSYEQYF.